This note documents a single T cell receptor beta chain sequence. These data are taken from a study of cytomegalovirus exposure and HLA in healthy donors. Both 60 Vbeta primers and 13 Jbeta primers went into the PCR. TCRdb's table, derived via immunoSEQ multiplex PCR, lists solely in-frame clones and lacks some. The table includes about 99,000 clones, 76% detected once. The clonotype was recovered from a woman aged 18-29 years in good health and CMV-seropositive. Sequencing input: PBMCs.

The CDR3 DNA reads as TGTGCCAGCAGCTCAAAAGAGACCCAGTACTTC. It encodes CASSSKETQYF. J is TRBJ2-5 and V is TRBV7-9, with D uncertain. CDR1 is SEHNR, CDR2 FQNEAQ, per germline (reference sequence). The CDR3 is made up of 11 amino acids. V shed 4 bases and J shed 3 bases, with 3 bases lying between them.